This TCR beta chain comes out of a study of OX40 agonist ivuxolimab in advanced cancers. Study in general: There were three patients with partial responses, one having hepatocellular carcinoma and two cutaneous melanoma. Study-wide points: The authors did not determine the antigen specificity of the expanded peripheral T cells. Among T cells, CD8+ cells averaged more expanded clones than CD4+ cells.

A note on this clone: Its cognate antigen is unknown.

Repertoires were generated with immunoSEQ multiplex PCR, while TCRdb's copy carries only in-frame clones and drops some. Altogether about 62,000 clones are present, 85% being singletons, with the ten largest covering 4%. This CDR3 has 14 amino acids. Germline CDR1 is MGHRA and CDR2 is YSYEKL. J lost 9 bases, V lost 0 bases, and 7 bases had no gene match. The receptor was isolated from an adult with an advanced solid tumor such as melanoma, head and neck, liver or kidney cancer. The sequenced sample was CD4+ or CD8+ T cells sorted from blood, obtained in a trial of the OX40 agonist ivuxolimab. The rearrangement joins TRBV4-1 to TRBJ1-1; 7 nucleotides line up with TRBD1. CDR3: CASSQDGQAFQAFF. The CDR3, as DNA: TGCGCCAGCAGCCAAGACGGACAGGCCTTCCAAGCTTTCTTT.